This TCR beta chain was found in a study of blood T cells in healthy people across ages. In the study overall: Per two T cells, template switching captured roughly one barcoded beta molecule. Study-wide results and caveats: Shifts in expanded clonotypes may have been confounded by donor CMV status, which was unknown. Diversity estimates drawn from one million T cells were deemed underestimates. Donors of long life had a larger count of naive CD4+ cells and greater diversity than aged donors.

It was with a sample-barcoded 5' primer and a J-beta primer mix that a second PCR of roughly 7 to 12 cycles was run. MiXCR, applied by TCRdb to the 5' RACE reads, yields one record per CDR3 protein. In the table there are roughly 800,000 distinct CDR3 sequences, 58% of which are singletons. A remark on this clonotype: Its antigen is not identified.

The sequence was collected from a man aged 25-40 years in good health. Sequenced input: blood.

The CDR3 nucleotides read TGCGCCAGCAAACCAGGGTTCGGCAATCAGCCCCAGCATTTT. Translation gives CASKPGFGNQPQHF. The chain employs TRBV5-1 and TRBJ1-5; tentatively, D is TRBD1 (5 bases). CDR1 is SGHRS, CDR2 YFSETQ, per germline. The V end lost 6 bases, the J end lost 2 bases, and 12 bases lay between the germline ends. This CDR3 has 14 residues.